The 21 T cell receptor beta chains below all came from one sample that was sequenced in a study of beta chain features in type 1 diabetes. Isolated RNA was reverse transcribed in full, so expressed TCRB transcripts were sequenced. Some clones are missing from TCRdb's copy, which holds only in-frame ones; the method was immunoSEQ multiplex PCR. The profile shows about 360,000 clones, over 10% of them singletons. The sample comprised naive CD4+ T cells from blood. Every receptor here comes from a man between 18 and 35 years old in good health.

This clone was detected only a few times. Here the CDR3 reads CASSPGAGPATNEKLFF. CDR3 in DNA: TGTGCCAGCTCTCCCGGGGCGGGACCTGCAACTAATGAAAAACTGTTTTTT. The chain is built from TRBV25-1 and TRBJ1-4; D is possibly TRBD1 (5 bases). V lost 8 bases, J lost 0 bases, and 19 bases lay in between. CDR3 size: 17 residues. The V gene's germline CDR1 is MGHDK and CDR2 SYGVNS.

In DNA, the CDR3 is TGTGCCAGCTCGAACAGTGGGTATCAGCCCCAGCATTTT. Protein: CASSNSGYQPQHF. J is TRBJ1-5 and V is TRBV7-2; no clear D gene. Trimming pared 8 bases from V and 5 bases from J, leaving 13 bases between. CDR3 size: 13 residues. Germline CDR1 is SGHTA and CDR2 is FQGNSA.

This clone was seen a few times. The rearrangement links TRBV19 to TRBJ2-3, with D unclear. V lost 6 bases and J 2 bases, leaving 9 bases between the germline ends. Germline CDR1 LNHDA, CDR2 SQIVND (reference sequence). The CDR3 runs 13 residues. This CDR3 is CASRVGATDTQYF. The CDR3 nucleotides are TGTGCCAGTAGGGTCGGAGCCACAGATACGCAGTATTTT.

This clone was observed a handful of times. CDR3 residues: CASSLKLAGGPGLFF. For the CDR3, the DNA is TGTGCCAGCAGCCTAAAATTGGCGGGAGGGCCGGGTTTGTTCTTC. The rearrangement links TRBV7-3 to TRBJ2-1; the match to TRBD2 covers 9 bases. The germline V gene has CDR1 SGHTA and CDR2 FQGTGA. This CDR3 has 15 amino acids. V lost 5 bases and J lost 15; bases outside the gene matches: 17.

The chain recombines TRBV4-3 with TRBJ2-5, with D possibly TRBD2 on 6 matching bases. CDR3 size: 13 residues. V lost 4 bases, J lost 1 base, and 7 bases lay in between. The germline CDR1 and CDR2 sequences are LGHNA and YSLEER. The CDR3 DNA is TGCGCCAGCAGCCGGGACTTCCAAGAGACCCAGTACTTC. Residues: CASSRDFQETQYF.

This clone was counted only a few times. The chain recombines TRBV19 with TRBJ2-5; the D gene is possibly TRBD1 (6 bases). Trimming took 4 bases from V and 5 from J, leaving 14 bases between them. The CDR3 extends over 14 amino acids. Looked up from germline, CDR1 is LNHDA and CDR2 is SQIVND (reference sequence). This CDR3 is CASSKSGVVETQYF. CDR3 nucleotide sequence: TGTGCCAGTAGTAAGTCAGGGGTTGTGGAGACCCAGTACTTC.

The rearrangement uses TRBV9 and TRBJ2-5; 8 bases align to TRBD2. Germline V gene sequence: CDR1 SGDLS, CDR2 YYNGEE. J gave up 5 bases and V 4 bases, and 7 bases lay outside the gene matches. The CDR3 sequence is 14 residues long. The chain's CDR3 is CASSLRGGGETQYF. In nucleotides, the CDR3 is TGTGCCAGCAGCTTACGGGGGGGCGGGGAGACCCAGTACTTC.

Only one count was recorded for this clone. This sequence joins TRBV28 and TRBJ1-4; no clear D. The CDR3 runs to 14 residues. V lost 3 bases, J lost 4 bases, and 9 bases lay in between. Looked up from germline, CDR1 is MDHEN and CDR2 is SYDVKM. The CDR3 DNA follows: TGTGCCAGCAGTTTTTGGAGGGATAATGAAAAACTGTTTTTT. It yields the protein CASSFWRDNEKLFF.

The rearrangement links TRBV6-5 to TRBJ1-2; no definite D call. This CDR3 has 13 amino acids. Trimming left V 5 bases short and J 5 bases short, with 12 bases between. Germline CDR1 reads MNHEY; CDR2 reads SVGAGI. CDR3 protein: CASSTETQYGYTF. The CDR3 bases are TGTGCCAGCAGTACCGAGACACAATATGGCTACACCTTC.

The gene calls are TRBV28 and TRBJ1-1; perhaps TRBD1 as D (6 bases). Trimming left V 2 bases short and J 0 bases short, with 13 bases between. The CDR3 length is 16 residues. The germline V gene encodes CDR1 MDHEN and CDR2 SYDVKM. This chain's CDR3 is CASSLRIGQLNTEAFF. In DNA, the CDR3 is TGTGCCAGCAGTTTAAGGATCGGACAGTTGAACACTGAAGCTTTCTTT.

This clone has just a few counts. CDR3 bases: TGTGCCAGTAGTATACGCGGGGACGGCGTTGTGAAGACCCAGTACTTC. This codes for CASSIRGDGVVKTQYF. V gene TRBV19 combines with J gene TRBJ2-5; the D gene is possibly TRBD2 (6 bases). Germline values: CDR1 LNHDA, CDR2 SQIVND (reference sequence). The CDR3 sequence is 16 residues long. Trimming stripped 2 bases from V and 6 bases from J, with 19 bases between.

The J gene is TRBJ2-1, the V gene TRBV19, with 11 bases lining up with TRBD2. The junction had 1 base not matched to a gene; V was cut back by 6 bases and J by 3 bases. Germline values: CDR1 LNHDA, CDR2 SQIVND (reference sequence). This CDR3 has 14 residues. CDR3 protein: CASSTSGGYNEQFF. The DNA for the CDR3 is TGTGCCAGTAGCACTAGCGGGGGCTACAATGAGCAGTTCTTC. Supplemented by reference TRBV19 and TRBJ2-1, the full variable domain reads DGGITQSPKYLFRKEGQNVTLSCEQNLNHDAMYWYRQDPGQGLRLIYYSQIVNDFQKGDIAEGYSVSREKKESFPLTVTSAQKNPTAFYLCASSTSGGYNEQFFGPGTRLTVL.

This clone was seen only a few times. V gene TRBV19 combines with J gene TRBJ1-2; 7 bases match TRBD1. V gave up 3 bases and J gave up 8 bases; unmatched junction bases: 9. In germline, CDR1 is LNHDA, CDR2 SQIVND (reference sequence). CDR3 length: 14 amino acids. CDR3 loop: CASSMGTVLRGYTF. CDR3 coding DNA: TGTGCCAGTAGTATGGGGACAGTGCTGAGAGGCTACACCTTC.

The rearrangement uses TRBV5-1 and TRBJ1-1; 10 nucleotides line up with TRBD1. The CDR3 covers 15 residues. CDR1 is SGHRS and CDR2 is YFSETQ in the germline V gene. Unmatched junction bases numbered 7, after V lost 4 bases and J lost 4 bases. For the CDR3, the DNA is TGCGCCAGCAGCCAAACCGGGACAGGGGCCACTGAAGCTTTCTTT. Protein sequence: CASSQTGTGATEAFF.

The rearrangement uses TRBV6-5 and TRBJ2-2; 8 nucleotides match TRBD1. Germline CDR1 MNHEY, CDR2 SVGAGI. Trimming took 5 bases from V and 6 from J; bases not matched to a gene: 2. The CDR3 extends over 13 amino acids. The CDR3 DNA reads TGTGCCAGCAGTCACAGGGGGTCCGGGGAGCTGTTTTTT. Protein product: CASSHRGSGELFF.

The chain carries TRBV30 and TRBJ1-2; D not resolved. The CDR3 is 13 residues long. Germline V gene sequence: CDR1 GTSNPN, CDR2 SVGIG (reference sequence). V was clipped by 0 bases and J by 5 bases, with 10 bases between them. The CDR3 here is CAWSVARAYGYTF. CDR3 nucleotides: TGTGCCTGGAGTGTGGCCCGTGCTTATGGCTACACCTTC.

The rearrangement joins TRBV5-1 to TRBJ2-1; a weak D match, TRBD2 (6 bases). This CDR3 region has 13 residues. CDR1 is SGHRS, CDR2 YFSETQ, per germline. V was shortened by 3 bases and J by 7 bases, with 11 bases between the two germline ends. Written as DNA, the CDR3 is TGCGCCAGCAGCTCGGCCGGGGGAAATGAGCAGTTCTTC. This encodes CASSSAGGNEQFF.

This clone has a handful of counts. The chain is built from TRBV9 and TRBJ1-2, with 7 nucleotides matching TRBD1. Trimming at V came to 2 bases and at J to 7 bases, leaving 11 bases not matched to a gene. Germline loops: CDR1 SGDLS, CDR2 YYNGEE. The CDR3 runs to 15 residues. The CDR3 DNA reads TGTGCCAGCAGCGTGTGGGACAGCCCGCGGAGTGGCTACACCTTC. Encoded protein: CASSVWDSPRSGYTF.

This clone showed up just a few times. The chain carries TRBV7-2 and TRBJ1-3; maybe TRBD1 (6 bases). Trimming left V 5 bases short and J 2 bases short, with 16 bases between. Germline CDR1 reads SGHTA; CDR2 reads FQGNSA. The CDR3 loop spans 16 amino acids. The CDR3 protein is CASSTGGGAPGNTIYF. The CDR3 coding sequence is TGTGCCAGCAGCACCGGCGGGGGGGCCCCTGGAAACACCATATATTTT.

This clone was observed a few times. The rearrangement links TRBV19 to TRBJ2-7, with 13 bases aligning to TRBD2. Germline V gene data show CDR1 as LNHDA and CDR2 as SQIVND (reference sequence). CDR3 length equals 15 residues. V lost 3 bases, J lost 3 bases, and 2 bases stayed unmatched. The CDR3 sequence is CASSIGTSGNYEQYF. The DNA for the CDR3 is TGTGCCAGTAGTATCGGGACTAGCGGGAACTACGAGCAGTACTTC.

The V and J genes are TRBV11-2 and TRBJ2-1; tentative D call: TRBD2 (5 bases). V was shortened by 2 bases and J by 9 bases, with 11 bases between the two germline ends. This CDR3 has 13 residues. CDR1 is SGHAT, CDR2 FQNNGV, per germline. The CDR3: CASSLSRVGEQFF. CDR3 coding DNA: TGTGCCAGCAGCTTATCGCGGGTTGGTGAGCAGTTCTTC.